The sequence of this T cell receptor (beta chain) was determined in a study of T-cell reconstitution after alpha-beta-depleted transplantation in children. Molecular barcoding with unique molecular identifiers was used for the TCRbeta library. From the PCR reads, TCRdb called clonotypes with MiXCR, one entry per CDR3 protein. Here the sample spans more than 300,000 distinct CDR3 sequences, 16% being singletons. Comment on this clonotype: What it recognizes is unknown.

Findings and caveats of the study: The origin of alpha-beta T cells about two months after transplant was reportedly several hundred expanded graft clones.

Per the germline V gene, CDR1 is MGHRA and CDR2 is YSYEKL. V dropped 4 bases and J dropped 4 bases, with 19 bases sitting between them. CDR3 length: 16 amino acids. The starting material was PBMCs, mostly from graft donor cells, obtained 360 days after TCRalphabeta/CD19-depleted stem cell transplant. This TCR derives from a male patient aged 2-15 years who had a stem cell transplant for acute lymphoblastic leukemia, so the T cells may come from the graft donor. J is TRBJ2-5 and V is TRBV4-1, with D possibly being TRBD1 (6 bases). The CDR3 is CASSRSVWGRLETQYF. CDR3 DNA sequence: TGCGCCAGCAGCCGGTCCGTTTGGGGGCGCTTAGAGACCCAGTACTTC.